The sequence of this T cell receptor beta chain was determined in a study of early T cells in non-severe SARS-CoV-2 infection. Whole-study results and caveats: Lookups in VDJdb leaned toward anti-spike CD8 responses and missed private and CD4 specificities.

Each CDR3 protein is one row after TCRdb ran MiXCR on the 5' RACE reads. The table lists about 83,000 distinct CDR3 sequences, roughly 10% of them singletons. This clonotype was counted between two and nine times. Its antigen is unidentified. The CDR3 consists of 13 residues. CDR1 SGHDN and CDR2 FVKESK come from the germline V gene. V lost 0 bases to trimming and J lost 12 bases, with 15 bases between them. Sequenced material: whole blood, taken at baseline. This TCR was recovered from an adult who was a healthcare worker with PCR-confirmed SARS-CoV-2 infection or an uninfected control (not recorded which). The chain carries TRBV14 and TRBJ2-7; D perhaps matches TRBD1 (6 bases). The CDR3 DNA follows: TGTGCCAGCAGCCAAGAAAGGGGCGTCAGGGGGTACTTC. This sequence encodes CASSQERGVRGYF.